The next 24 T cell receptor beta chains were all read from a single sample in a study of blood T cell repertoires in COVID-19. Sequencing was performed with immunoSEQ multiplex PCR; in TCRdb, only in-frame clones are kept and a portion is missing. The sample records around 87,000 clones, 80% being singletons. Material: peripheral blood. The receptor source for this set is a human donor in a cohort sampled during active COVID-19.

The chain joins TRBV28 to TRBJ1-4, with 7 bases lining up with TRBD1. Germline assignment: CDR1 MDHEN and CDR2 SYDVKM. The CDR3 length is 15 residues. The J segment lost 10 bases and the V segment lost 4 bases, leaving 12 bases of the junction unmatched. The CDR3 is CASSSPGGGYAKLFF. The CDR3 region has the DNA TGTGCCAGCAGTTCTCCAGGGGGAGGTTATGCAAAACTGTTTTTT.

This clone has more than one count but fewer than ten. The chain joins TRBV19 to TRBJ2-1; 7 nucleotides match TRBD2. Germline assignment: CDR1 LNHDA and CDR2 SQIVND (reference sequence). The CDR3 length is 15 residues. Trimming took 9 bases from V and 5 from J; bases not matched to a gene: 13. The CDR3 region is CASRPASGAHNEQFF. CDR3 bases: TGTGCCAGCCGCCCGGCCAGCGGGGCACACAATGAGCAGTTCTTC.

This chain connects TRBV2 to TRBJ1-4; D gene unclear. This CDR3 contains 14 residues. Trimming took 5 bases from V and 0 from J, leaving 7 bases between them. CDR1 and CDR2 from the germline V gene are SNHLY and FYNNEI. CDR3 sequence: CASSLQTTNEKLFF. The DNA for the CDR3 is TGTGCCAGCAGTTTACAGACAACTAATGAAAAACTGTTTTTT.

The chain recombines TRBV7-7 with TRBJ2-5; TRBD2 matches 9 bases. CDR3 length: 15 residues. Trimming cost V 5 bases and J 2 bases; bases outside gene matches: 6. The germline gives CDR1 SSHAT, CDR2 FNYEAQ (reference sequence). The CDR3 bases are TGTGCCAGCAGCCGTAGCGGGAGAGGGCAAGAGACCCAGTACTTC. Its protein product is CASSRSGRGQETQYF.

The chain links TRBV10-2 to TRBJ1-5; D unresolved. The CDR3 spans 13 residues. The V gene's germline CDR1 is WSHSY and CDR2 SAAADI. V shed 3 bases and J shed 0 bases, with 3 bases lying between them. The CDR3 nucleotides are TGCGCCAGCAGTGACCATAGCAATCAGCCCCAGCATTTT. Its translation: CASSDHSNQPQHF.

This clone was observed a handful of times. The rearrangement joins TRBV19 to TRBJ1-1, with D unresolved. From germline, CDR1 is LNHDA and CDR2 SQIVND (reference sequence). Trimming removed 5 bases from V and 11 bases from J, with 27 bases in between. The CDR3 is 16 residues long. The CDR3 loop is CASSRPGMEITGGAFF. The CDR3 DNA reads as TGTGCCAGTAGTCGGCCCGGGATGGAAATCACTGGAGGTGCTTTCTTT.

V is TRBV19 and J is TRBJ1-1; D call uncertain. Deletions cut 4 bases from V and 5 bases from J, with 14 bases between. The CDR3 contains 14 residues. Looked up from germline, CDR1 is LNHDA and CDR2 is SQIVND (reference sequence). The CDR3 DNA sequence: TGTGCCAGTAGTAATACCCGGGGTTGGACTGAAGCTTTCTTT. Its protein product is CASSNTRGWTEAFF.

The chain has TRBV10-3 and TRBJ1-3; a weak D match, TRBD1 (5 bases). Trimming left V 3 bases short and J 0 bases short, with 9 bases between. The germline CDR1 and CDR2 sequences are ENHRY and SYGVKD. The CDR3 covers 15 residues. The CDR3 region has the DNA TGTGCCATCAGTGACTACGGGGGCTCTGGAAACACCATATATTTT. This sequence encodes CAISDYGGSGNTIYF.

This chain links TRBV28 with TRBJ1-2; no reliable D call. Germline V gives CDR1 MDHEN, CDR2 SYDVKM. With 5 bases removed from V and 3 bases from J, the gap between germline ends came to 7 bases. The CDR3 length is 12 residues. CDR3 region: CASSITDYGYTF. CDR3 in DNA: TGTGCCAGCAGTATTACTGACTATGGCTACACCTTC.

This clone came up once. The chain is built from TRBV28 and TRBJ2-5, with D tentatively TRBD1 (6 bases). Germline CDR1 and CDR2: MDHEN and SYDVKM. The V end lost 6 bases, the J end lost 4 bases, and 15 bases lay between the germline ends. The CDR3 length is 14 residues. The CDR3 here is CASSLTGFGETQYF. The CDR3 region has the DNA TGTGCCAGCAGCCTGACAGGCTTTGGAGAGACCCAGTACTTC.

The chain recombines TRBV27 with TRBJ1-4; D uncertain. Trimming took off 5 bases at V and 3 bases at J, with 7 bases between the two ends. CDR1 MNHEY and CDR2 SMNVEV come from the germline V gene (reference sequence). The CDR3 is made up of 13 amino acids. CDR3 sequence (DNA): TGTGCCAGCAGTGTTCGTCCTAATGAAAAACTGTTTTTT. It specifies CASSVRPNEKLFF.

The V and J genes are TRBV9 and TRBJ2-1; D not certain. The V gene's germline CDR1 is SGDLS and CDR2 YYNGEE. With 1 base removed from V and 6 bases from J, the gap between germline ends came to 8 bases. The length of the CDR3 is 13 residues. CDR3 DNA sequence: TGTGCCAGCAGCGTACGCGAGGCCAATGAGCAGTTCTTC. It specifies CASSVREANEQFF.

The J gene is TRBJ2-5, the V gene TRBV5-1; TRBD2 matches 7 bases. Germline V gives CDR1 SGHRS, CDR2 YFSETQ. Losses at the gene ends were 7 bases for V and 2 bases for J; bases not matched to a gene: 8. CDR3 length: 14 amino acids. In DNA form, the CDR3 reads TGCGCCAGCTCAAAAGCGGGACCTCAAGAGACCCAGTACTTC. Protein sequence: CASSKAGPQETQYF.

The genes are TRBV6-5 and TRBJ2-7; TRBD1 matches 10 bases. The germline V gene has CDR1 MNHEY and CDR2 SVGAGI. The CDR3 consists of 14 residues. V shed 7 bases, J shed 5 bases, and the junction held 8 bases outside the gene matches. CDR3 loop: CASTRRQGANEQYF. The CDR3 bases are TGTGCCAGCACCCGGAGACAGGGGGCCAACGAGCAGTACTTC.

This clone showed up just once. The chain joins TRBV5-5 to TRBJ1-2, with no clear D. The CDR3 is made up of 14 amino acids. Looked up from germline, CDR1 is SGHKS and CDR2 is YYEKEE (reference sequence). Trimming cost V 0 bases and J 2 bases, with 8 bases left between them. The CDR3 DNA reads TGTGCCAGCAGCTTGGAGGGAGGGAACTATGGCTACACCTTC. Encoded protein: CASSLEGGNYGYTF.

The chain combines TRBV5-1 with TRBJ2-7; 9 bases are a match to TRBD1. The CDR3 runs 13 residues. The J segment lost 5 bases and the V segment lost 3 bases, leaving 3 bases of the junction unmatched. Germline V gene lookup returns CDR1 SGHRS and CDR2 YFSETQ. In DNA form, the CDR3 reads TGCGCCAGCAGCTCCGGGACAGGGAACGAGCAGTACTTC. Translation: CASSSGTGNEQYF.

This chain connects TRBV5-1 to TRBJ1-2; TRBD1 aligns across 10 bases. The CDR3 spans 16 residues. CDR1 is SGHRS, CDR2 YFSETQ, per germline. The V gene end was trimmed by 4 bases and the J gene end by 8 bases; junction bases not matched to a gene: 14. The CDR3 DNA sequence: TGCGCCAGCAGCCAAGGGACAGGGGTTTGGCGGTACGGCTACACCTTC. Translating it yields CASSQGTGVWRYGYTF. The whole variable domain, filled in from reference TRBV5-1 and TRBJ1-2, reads KAGVTQTPRYLIKTRGQQVTLSCSPISGHRSVSWYQQTPGQGLQFLFEYFSETQRNKGNFPGRFSGRQFSNSRSEMNVSTLELGDSALYLCASSQGTGVWRYGYTFGSGTRLTVV.

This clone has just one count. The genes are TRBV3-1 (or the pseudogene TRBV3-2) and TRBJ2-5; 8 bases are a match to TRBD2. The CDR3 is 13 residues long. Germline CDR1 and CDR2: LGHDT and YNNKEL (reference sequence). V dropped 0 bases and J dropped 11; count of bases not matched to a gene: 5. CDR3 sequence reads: CASSQERIAGQYF. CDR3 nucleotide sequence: TGTGCCAGCAGCCAAGAAAGGATAGCGGGACAGTACTTC.

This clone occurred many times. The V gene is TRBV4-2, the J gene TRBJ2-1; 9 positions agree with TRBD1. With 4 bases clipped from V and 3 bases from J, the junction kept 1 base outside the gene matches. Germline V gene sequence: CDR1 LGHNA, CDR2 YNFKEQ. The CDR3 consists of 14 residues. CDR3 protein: CASSPGQGYNEQFF. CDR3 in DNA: TGTGCCAGCAGCCCGGGACAGGGCTACAATGAGCAGTTCTTC.

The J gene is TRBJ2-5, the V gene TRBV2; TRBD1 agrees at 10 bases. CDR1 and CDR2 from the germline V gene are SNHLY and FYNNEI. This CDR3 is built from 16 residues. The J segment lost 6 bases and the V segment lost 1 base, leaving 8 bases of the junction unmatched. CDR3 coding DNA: TGTGCCAGCAGTGAAGGACAGGGGGCAAGTAGGAAGACCCAGTACTTC. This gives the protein CASSEGQGASRKTQYF.

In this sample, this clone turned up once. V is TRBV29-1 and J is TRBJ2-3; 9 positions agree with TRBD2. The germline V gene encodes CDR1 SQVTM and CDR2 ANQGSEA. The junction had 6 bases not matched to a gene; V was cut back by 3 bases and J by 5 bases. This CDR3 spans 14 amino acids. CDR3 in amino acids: CSVETRGGRDTQYF. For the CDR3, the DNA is TGCAGCGTTGAGACGCGGGGGGGTCGAGATACGCAGTATTTT.

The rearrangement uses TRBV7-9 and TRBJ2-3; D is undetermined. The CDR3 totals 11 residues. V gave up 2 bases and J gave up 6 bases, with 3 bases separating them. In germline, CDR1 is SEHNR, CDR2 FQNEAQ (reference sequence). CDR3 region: CASSLSDTQYF. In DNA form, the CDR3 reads TGTGCCAGCAGCTTATCGGATACGCAGTATTTT.

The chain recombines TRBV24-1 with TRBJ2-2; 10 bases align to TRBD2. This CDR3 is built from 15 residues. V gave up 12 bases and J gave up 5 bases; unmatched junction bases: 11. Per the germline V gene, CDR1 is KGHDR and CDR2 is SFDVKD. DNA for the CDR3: TGTGCCGCTAGAGCGGGGGGGCCTGGGACCGGGGAGCTGTTTTTT. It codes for CAARAGGPGTGELFF.

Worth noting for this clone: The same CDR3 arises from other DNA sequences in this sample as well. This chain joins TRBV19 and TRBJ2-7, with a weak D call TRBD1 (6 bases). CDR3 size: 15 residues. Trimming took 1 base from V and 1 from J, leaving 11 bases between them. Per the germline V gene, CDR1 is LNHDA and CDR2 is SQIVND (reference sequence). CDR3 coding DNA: TGTGCCAGTAGTATAGGAAACAGGGATTCCTACGAGCAGTACTTC. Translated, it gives CASSIGNRDSYEQYF.